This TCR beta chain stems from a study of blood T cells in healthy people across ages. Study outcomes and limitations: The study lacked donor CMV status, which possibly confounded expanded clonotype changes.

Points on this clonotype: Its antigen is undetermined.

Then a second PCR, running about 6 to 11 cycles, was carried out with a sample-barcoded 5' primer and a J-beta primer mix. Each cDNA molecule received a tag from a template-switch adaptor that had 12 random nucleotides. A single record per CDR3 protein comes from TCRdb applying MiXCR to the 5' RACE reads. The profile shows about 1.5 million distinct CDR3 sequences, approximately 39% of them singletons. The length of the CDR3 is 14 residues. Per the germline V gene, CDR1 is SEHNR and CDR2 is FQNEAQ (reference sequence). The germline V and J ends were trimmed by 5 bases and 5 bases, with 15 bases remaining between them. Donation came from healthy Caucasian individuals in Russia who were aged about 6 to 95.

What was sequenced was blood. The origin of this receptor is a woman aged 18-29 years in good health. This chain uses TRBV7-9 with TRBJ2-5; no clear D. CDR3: CASSPEVLGETQYF. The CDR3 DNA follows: TGTGCCAGCAGCCCCGAGGTGCTGGGGGAGACCCAGTACTTC.